The 15 T cell receptor beta chains reported below all come from one sample, sequenced in a study of blood T cell repertoires in COVID-19. Assay used: immunoSEQ multiplex PCR; TCRdb lists only in-frame clones, some missing. The table records approximately 90,000 clones, over 70% of them present only once. The sequencing input was peripheral blood. Receptor source: a woman aged 80 or over with active or convalescent COVID-19.

The V call is TRBV19, the J call TRBJ2-7; 7 bases align to TRBD1. CDR3 length: 14 amino acids. CDR1 is LNHDA and CDR2 is SQIVND in the germline V gene (reference sequence). With V trimmed by 7 bases and J by 6 bases, 12 bases remained unmatched. In nucleotides, the CDR3 is TGTGCCAGTACCAGGTCGCAGGGGGACGGCGAGCAGTACTTC. Its protein is CASTRSQGDGEQYF.

This chain connects TRBV6-5 to TRBJ1-1, with TRBD1 as a possible D gene (5 bases). V was trimmed by 5 bases and J by 6 bases, leaving 13 bases between them. Germline loops: CDR1 MNHEY, CDR2 SVGAGI. The CDR3 spans 13 residues. The CDR3 DNA sequence: TGTGCCAGCAGTACTCTTGGGGGGTCTGAAGCTTTCTTT. Translation gives CASSTLGGSEAFF.

This rearrangement joins TRBV7-8 to TRBJ1-6, with D tentatively TRBD1 (5 bases). V lost 2 bases and J lost 0, with 8 bases in between. The germline V gene has CDR1 SGHVS and CDR2 FQNEAQ. The length of the CDR3 is 16 residues. The DNA for the CDR3 is TGTGCCAGCAGCTTACAGGGTAGCTCCTATAATTCACCCCTCCACTTT. It yields the protein CASSLQGSSYNSPLHF.

The chain recombines TRBV4-3 with TRBJ1-2; TRBD1 is a possible D gene (5 bases). The CDR3 is made up of 13 amino acids. V was cut by 2 bases and J by 4 bases, with 8 bases left in between. Germline V gives CDR1 LGHNA, CDR2 YSLEER. The CDR3 is CASSQTGGYGYTF. Here the CDR3 DNA reads TGCGCCAGCAGCCAAACGGGGGGCTATGGCTACACCTTC.

The rearrangement uses TRBV19 and TRBJ2-3, with a possible D match to TRBD2 (6 bases). This CDR3 comprises 14 residues. Germline loops: CDR1 LNHDA, CDR2 SQIVND (reference sequence). Trimming removed 4 bases at V and 4 bases at J, with 12 bases between. The CDR3 loop is CASSNGRIADTQYF. CDR3 nucleotide sequence: TGTGCCAGTAGTAACGGGAGAATAGCAGATACGCAGTATTTT.

This chain uses TRBV3-1 (or the pseudogene TRBV3-2) with TRBJ1-1, with D possibly being TRBD1 (6 bases). The CDR3 sequence is 14 residues long. Germline loops: CDR1 LGHDT, CDR2 YNNKEL (reference sequence). V was trimmed by 4 bases and J by 4 bases, leaving 13 bases between them. The CDR3 DNA follows: TGTGCCAGCAGCCCCAGGGGCAAGGGCACTGAAGCTTTCTTT. It codes for CASSPRGKGTEAFF.

The V and J genes are TRBV5-5 and TRBJ2-7; TRBD2 matches at 8 bases. V shed 5 bases and J 6 bases; nucleotides not matched to a gene: 7. The CDR3 contains 13 residues. The germline CDR1 and CDR2 sequences are SGHKS and YYEKEE (reference sequence). DNA of the CDR3: TGTGCCAGCAGTTGGGGGACTAGTCCCGAGCAGTACTTC. Amino acids: CASSWGTSPEQYF.

CDR3 DNA sequence: TGTGCCAGCAGCTTGGGGACAGGGACGATCTCTGGAAACACCATATATTTT. Translation: CASSLGTGTISGNTIYF. The chain combines TRBV5-4 with TRBJ1-3; 8 bases align to TRBD1. The germline CDR1 and CDR2 sequences are SGHNT and YYREEE (reference sequence). Germline trimming cut 0 bases from V and 0 bases from J; bases unmatched to any gene: 5. This CDR3 contains 17 residues.

The V and J genes are TRBV30 and TRBJ1-2, with D unresolved. This CDR3 contains 14 residues. From germline, CDR1 is GTSNPN and CDR2 SVGIG (reference sequence). V was clipped by 4 bases and J by 4 bases, with 16 bases between them. The CDR3 spells CAWTEGLLFYGYTF. CDR3 bases: TGTGCCTGGACCGAAGGACTCCTTTTCTATGGCTACACCTTC.

V is TRBV6-1 and J is TRBJ1-1; D unclear. Germline CDR1 reads MNHNS; CDR2 reads SASEGT. The CDR3 totals 15 residues. Trimming shortened V by 2 bases and J by 0 bases, and 10 bases separated the two germline ends. CDR3 coding DNA: TGTGCCAGCAGTGAATTGGGCATCGTGAACACTGAAGCTTTCTTT. As protein: CASSELGIVNTEAFF.

This clone came up a few times. The J gene is TRBJ1-5, the V gene TRBV7-6; TRBD1 matches 7 bases. In germline, CDR1 is SGHVS, CDR2 FNYEAQ. V lost 0 bases to trimming and J lost 4 bases; unmatched junction nucleotides: 12. The CDR3 has 18 amino acids. In nucleotides, the CDR3 is TGTGCCAGCAGCTTAGCTCCGCCCGCTACAGGGGATAATCAGCCCCAGCATTTT. It specifies CASSLAPPATGDNQPQHF.

This clone was seen a handful of times. The V gene is TRBV28, the J gene TRBJ1-5; 9 positions match TRBD1. The length of the CDR3 is 18 residues. V shed 3 bases, J shed 0 bases, and the junction held 9 bases outside the gene matches. CDR1 is MDHEN, CDR2 SYDVKM, per germline. The CDR3 here is CASSFTLGTGPSNQPQHF. Here the CDR3 DNA reads TGTGCCAGCAGTTTTACACTCGGGACAGGGCCTAGCAATCAGCCCCAGCATTTT.

The chain links TRBV6-4 to TRBJ2-3, with D possibly TRBD2 on 7 matching bases. This CDR3 has 14 residues. From germline, CDR1 is MRHNA and CDR2 SNTAGT. V dropped 5 bases and J dropped 4 bases, with 13 bases sitting between them. The chain's CDR3 is CASSPRGAADTQYF. The CDR3 bases are TGTGCCAGCAGTCCCCGGGGGGCAGCAGATACGCAGTATTTT.

CDR3 nucleotides: TGTGCCAGCTCACCACCCGGACAGAATCAGCCCCAGCATTTT. This sequence encodes CASSPPGQNQPQHF. The chain joins TRBV18 to TRBJ1-5; D may be TRBD1 (6 bases). V was shortened by 0 bases and J by 4 bases, with 7 bases between the two germline ends. Per the germline V gene, CDR1 is KGHSH and CDR2 is LQKENI. This CDR3 contains 14 residues. Full variable domain (rest looked up from reference TRBV18 and TRBJ1-5): NAGVMQNPRHLVRRRGQEARLRCSPMKGHSHVYWYRQLPEEGLKFMVYLQKENIIDESGMPKERFSAEFPKEGPSILRIQQVVRGDSAAYFCASSPPGQNQPQHFGDGTRLSIL.

The chain uses TRBV10-3 and TRBJ1-2; D gene ambiguous. The CDR3 contains 15 residues. CDR1 is ENHRY and CDR2 is SYGVKD in the germline V gene. V dropped 0 bases and J dropped 5 bases, with 13 bases sitting between them. This CDR3 reads CAISESEGYGYGYTF. CDR3 nucleotides: TGTGCCATCAGTGAGTCCGAGGGATACGGGTATGGCTACACCTTC.